This TCR beta chain was obtained from a study of shared clonotypes between healthy human individuals. Study-wide context: Used for every donor were three CD4 naive, three CD4 memory, two CD8 naive and one CD8 memory plate.

For each subset, genomic DNA was distributed in equal portions over several immunoSEQ plates. Each replicate PCR on the sorted subsets used roughly 210 ng DNA (approximately 27,000 T cell genomes). In the authors' methods: Junction-only sequences without quality scores came from ImmunoSEQ, so filtering differed. Assay used: immunoSEQ multiplex PCR; TCRdb lists only in-frame clones, some missing. That table is the source of V, J and clone size, and D and trimming were worked out from the DNA. The sample has about 2.5 million clones, under 95% seen once. CDR3 length equals 15 residues. The germline V gene has CDR1 MNHNS and CDR2 SASEGT. The V end was cut by 4 bases, the J end by 2 bases, with 12 bases between. As regards this clone: Other nucleotide sequences from this sample produce the same CDR3.

The genes are TRBV6-1 and TRBJ1-5; D possibly corresponds to TRBD1 (5 bases). Input material: naive CD4+ T cells from PBMCs. The subset denotes: CD45RA+ positively selected. This clonotype was sampled from a man aged 18-30 years in good health. Some clones in this sample may be carry-over from other donors' samples. The CDR3 protein is CASSGPGGGNQPQHF. The CDR3 region has the DNA TGTGCCAGCAGTGGTCCCGGAGGGGGCAATCAGCCCCAGCATTTT.